What follows describes a single T cell receptor (beta chain). This sample stems from a study of blood T cell repertoires in COVID-19. Libraries were prepared by immunoSEQ multiplex PCR; TCRdb keeps only in-frame clonotypes and omits some of them. In the table there are 180,000 or so clones, 86% of which are singletons. Study members were between roughly 18 and 90 years old and lived in fewer than 30 US regions. This TCR was sampled from a woman in her 30s who had recovered from COVID-19. Source material: PBMCs or T cells enriched from blood (not recorded which).

CDR3 amino acids: CAWKVGNTDTQYF. The CDR3 DNA follows: TGTGCCTGGAAAGTGGGCAACACAGATACGCAGTATTTT. The chain has TRBV30 and TRBJ2-3; unclear D gene. The CDR3 has 13 residues. With 4 bases removed from V and 2 bases from J, the gap between germline ends came to 10 bases. Germline V gives CDR1 GTSNPN, CDR2 SVGIG (reference sequence).